The 21 T cell receptor beta chains given below trace back to one sample, sequenced in a study of radiation and T cells in renal cell carcinoma. Using immunoSEQ multiplex PCR, the repertoire was profiled, and TCRdb retains in-frame clones only, with some absent. The table lists about 25,000 clones, over 45% of them singletons, with under 25% in the top ten. As for treatment: treatment-naive control, cytoreductive nephrectomy. The sample consisted of tumor tissue, taken from a patient whose treatment was nephrectomy without radiotherapy. The origin of the receptors is a man aged 40-50 years with renal cell carcinoma.

The rearrangement joins TRBV6-6 to TRBJ2-3, with 7 bases matching TRBD2. V lost 8 bases, J lost 2 bases, and 10 bases stayed unmatched. Germline values: CDR1 MNHNY, CDR2 SVGAGI (reference sequence). The CDR3 has 15 amino acids. The CDR3 nucleotides read TGTGCCAGCGCCCGGGGGGACCCCCCCACAGATACGCAGTATTTT. Translating gives CASARGDPPTDTQYF.

This clone was seen a few times. V usage is TRBV2 and J usage is TRBJ2-2; no definite D call. V lost 5 bases to trimming and J lost 7 bases, with 8 bases between them. The CDR3 is 12 amino acids. CDR1 and CDR2 (germline): SNHLY, FYNNEI. CDR3 residues: CASSFDVGELFF. CDR3 DNA sequence: TGTGCCAGCAGTTTCGATGTCGGGGAGCTGTTTTTT.

The chain combines TRBV2 with TRBJ2-1, with D hard to call. CDR1 and CDR2 from the germline V gene are SNHLY and FYNNEI. V lost 2 bases and J 7 bases, leaving 3 bases between the germline ends. The CDR3 covers 11 residues. The CDR3 sequence: CASSEWNEQFF. The CDR3 DNA reads as TGTGCCAGCAGTGAATGGAATGAGCAGTTCTTC.

The chain is built from TRBV30 and TRBJ1-1; a possible D gene is TRBD1 (5 bases). CDR3 length: 12 amino acids. Germline assignment: CDR1 GTSNPN and CDR2 SVGIG (reference sequence). Trimming pared 2 bases from V and 10 bases from J, leaving 14 bases between. CDR3 DNA: TGTGCCTGGAGTTTTAGGGGTTTGGTAGCTTTCTTT. Translating it yields CAWSFRGLVAFF. Full variable domain (rest looked up from reference TRBV30 and TRBJ1-1): SQTIHQWPATLVQPVGSPLSLECTVEGTSNPNLYWYRQAAGRGLQLLFYSVGIGQISSEVPQNLSASRPQDRQFILSSKKLLLSDSGFYLCAWSFRGLVAFFGQGTRLTVV.

The V gene is TRBV5-1, the J gene TRBJ2-2; D gene ambiguous. The CDR3 is 16 residues long. The germline CDR1 and CDR2 sequences are SGHRS and YFSETQ. Trimming pared 4 bases from V and 0 bases from J, leaving 13 bases between. As DNA, the CDR3 is TGCGCCAGCAGCCTAACAGCAAAAGCGAACACCGGGGAGCTGTTTTTT. This codes for CASSLTAKANTGELFF.

This chain connects TRBV19 to TRBJ2-2; 7 positions agree with TRBD2. CDR1 and CDR2 (germline): LNHDA, SQIVND (reference sequence). V shed 6 bases and J 4 bases; nucleotides not matched to a gene: 8. The CDR3 length is 15 residues. The DNA of the CDR3 is TGTGCCAGTAGGAAAGGGGAGGGGAGCACCGGGGAGCTGTTTTTT. This translates into CASRKGEGSTGELFF.

The V call is TRBV7-8, the J call TRBJ2-1, with 8 nucleotides matching TRBD1. The CDR3 sequence is 15 residues long. Germline trimming cut 5 bases from V and 10 bases from J; bases unmatched to any gene: 13. The germline gives CDR1 SGHVS, CDR2 FQNEAQ. CDR3 bases: TGTGCCAGCAGCCTTAGACAGGGGTGGGGCGAGGAGCAGTTCTTC. This translates into CASSLRQGWGEEQFF.

CDR3 nucleotide sequence: TGTGCCAGCAGTGAAGCGCCGACTAGTCGCCATACTAGCTCCTACAATGAGCAGTTCTTC. Its protein product is CASSEAPTSRHTSSYNEQFF. The chain carries TRBV6-1 and TRBJ2-1; the D gene is possibly TRBD2 (6 bases). V was clipped by 0 bases and J by 0 bases, with 21 bases between them. Germline V lookup: CDR1 MNHNS, CDR2 SASEGT. The CDR3 covers 20 residues.

This chain joins TRBV18 and TRBJ2-3; D gene ambiguous. The CDR3 runs to 12 residues. Germline-derived CDR1 and CDR2 are KGHSH and LQKENI. The V and J ends lost 3 bases and 1 base respectively, with 2 bases between them. CDR3 loop: CASSPGTDTQYF. CDR3 nucleotide sequence: TGTGCCAGCTCACCTGGCACAGATACGCAGTATTTT.

The rearrangement joins TRBV5-6 to TRBJ1-5; D is unresolved. There are 14 residues in the CDR3. Trimming shortened V by 2 bases and J by 0 bases, and 6 bases separated the two germline ends. Germline CDR1 reads SGHDT; CDR2 reads YYEEEE. The chain's CDR3 is CASSFVGSNQPQHF. CDR3 coding DNA: TGTGCCAGCAGCTTTGTCGGTAGCAATCAGCCCCAGCATTTT.

In DNA, the CDR3 is TGTGCCAGCAGTGAAATCAGGGGCGGTGAGACCCAGTACTTC. The encoded protein is CASSEIRGGETQYF. The rearrangement links TRBV2 to TRBJ2-5; tentatively, D is TRBD1 (6 bases). Germline lookup yields CDR1 SNHLY and CDR2 FYNNEI. This CDR3 region has 14 residues. Trimming left V 2 bases short and J 5 bases short, with 12 bases between.

This clone has just one count. The rearrangement links TRBV7-2 to TRBJ1-4; D is unclear. The CDR3 runs 15 residues. Trimming shortened V by 3 bases and J by 0 bases, and 8 bases separated the two germline ends. Germline V gives CDR1 SGHTA, CDR2 FQGNSA. CDR3 loop: CASSLAPATNEKLFF. CDR3 DNA sequence: TGTGCCAGCAGCTTGGCCCCGGCAACTAATGAAAAACTGTTTTTT.

This clone was detected ten times or more. The rearrangement joins TRBV4-1 to TRBJ1-4, with a tentative D call TRBD1 (5 bases). The germline CDR1 and CDR2 sequences are MGHRA and YSYEKL. V lost 0 bases, J lost 11 bases, and 16 bases lay in between. The CDR3 loop spans 15 amino acids. The CDR3 bases are TGCGCCAGCAGCCAAGATCTGTCGGGGGGTAAGAAACTGTTTTTT. Its translation: CASSQDLSGGKKLFF.

V usage is TRBV10-3 and J usage is TRBJ1-2; 8 bases are a match to TRBD1. Trimming took 3 bases from V and 2 from J; bases not matched to a gene: 5. This CDR3 region has 15 residues. The germline CDR1 and CDR2 sequences are ENHRY and SYGVKD. CDR3 protein: CAISDSGQGNYGYTF. CDR3 nucleotide sequence: TGTGCCATCAGTGACTCCGGACAGGGCAACTATGGCTACACCTTC.

V gene TRBV4-3 combines with J gene TRBJ2-2; D is unclear. The CDR3 has 16 residues. Germline CDR1 is LGHNA and CDR2 is YSLEER. Trimming took 2 bases from V and 4 from J, leaving 14 bases between them. The CDR3 nucleotides read TGCGCCAGCAGCCAAATTTATGGGGTTACCACCGGGGAGCTGTTTTTT. Amino acid sequence: CASSQIYGVTTGELFF.

This clone was seen more than once but under ten times. The chain recombines TRBV7-9 with TRBJ1-2; D is possibly TRBD1 (5 bases). Germline CDR1 and CDR2: SEHNR and FQNEAQ (reference sequence). V lost 5 bases and J 2 bases, leaving 12 bases between the germline ends. CDR3 length: 14 amino acids. The CDR3 region has the DNA TGTGCCAGCAGCCCACGGGGGGGGAACTATGGCTACACCTTC. This encodes CASSPRGGNYGYTF.

A note on this clone: Its ends do not fully match the called genes, so a read error is possible. This chain connects TRBV4-1 to TRBJ1-1; 7 positions agree with TRBD1. From germline, CDR1 is MGHRA and CDR2 YSYEKL. This CDR3 is built from 14 residues. The CDR3 nucleotides read TGCGCCAGCAGCAAAGACAGGGCGGGGACTGAAGCTTTCTTT. This translates into CASSKDRAGTEAFF.

The chain has TRBV5-1 and TRBJ1-1; no clear D. Trimming cost V 4 bases and J 6 bases, with 13 bases left between them. There are 13 residues in the CDR3. Germline V gives CDR1 SGHRS, CDR2 YFSETQ. The CDR3 coding sequence is TGCGCCAGCAGCGGATCGAATGGCGCTGAAGCTTTCTTT. Amino acid sequence: CASSGSNGAEAFF.

J is TRBJ1-3 and V is TRBV28; 10 positions agree with TRBD1. The length of the CDR3 is 18 residues. CDR1 and CDR2 (germline): MDHEN, SYDVKM. V lost 6 bases, J lost 2 bases, and 13 bases stayed unmatched. The CDR3 loop is CASSRQGATYWAGNTIYF. DNA for the CDR3: TGTGCCAGCAGCCGACAGGGGGCTACATATTGGGCTGGAAACACCATATATTTT. Filled out from reference TRBV28 and TRBJ1-3, the complete variable domain reads DVKVTQSSRYLVKRTGEKVFLECVQDMDHENMFWYRQDPGLGLRLIYFSYDVKMKEKGDIPEGYSVSREKKERFSLILESASTNQTSMYLCASSRQGATYWAGNTIYFGEGSWLTVV.

The chain couples TRBV5-1 to TRBJ2-2, with unresolved D. CDR1 and CDR2 (germline): SGHRS, YFSETQ. The CDR3 is made up of 13 amino acids. V lost 2 bases and J lost 6, with 8 bases in between. The CDR3 sequence is CASSFFGAGELFF. DNA for the CDR3: TGCGCCAGCAGCTTTTTTGGGGCCGGGGAGCTGTTTTTT.

J is TRBJ1-2 and V is TRBV28, with D uncertain. The V and J ends lost 4 bases and 8 bases respectively, with 20 bases between them. This CDR3 comprises 15 residues. Germline CDR1 is MDHEN and CDR2 is SYDVKM. CDR3 sequence (DNA): TGTGCCAGCAGTTACGTTCACCTCGGGCTCGGGGGCTACACCTTC. The encoded protein is CASSYVHLGLGGYTF.